A single sample is the source of the 20 T cell receptor beta chains below, sequenced in a study of technical replicates of blood from several donors. Using immunoSEQ multiplex PCR, the repertoire was profiled, and TCRdb retains in-frame clones only, with some absent. Among roughly 72,000 clones listed, around 96% were seen once. Material for sequencing was T cells isolated from PBMCs. Receptor source: a human donor in good health.

This chain connects TRBV11-2 to TRBJ1-2, with D perhaps TRBD1 (6 bases). The germline CDR1 and CDR2 sequences are SGHAT and FQNNGV. CDR3 length: 16 amino acids. Between the trimmed V and J ends, which lost 7 bases and 5 bases, there was a span of 23 bases. The CDR3, as DNA: TGTGCCAGCAACTCAATACGTACAGGGTTACGGTATGGCTACACCTTC. It encodes CASNSIRTGLRYGYTF.

V is TRBV18 and J is TRBJ2-5; D not certain. The CDR3 consists of 14 residues. V dropped 3 bases and J dropped 1 base, with 9 bases sitting between them. Germline V lookup: CDR1 KGHSH, CDR2 LQKENI. The CDR3 reads CASSPPNSQETQYF. CDR3 sequence (DNA): TGTGCCAGCTCACCTCCGAACTCCCAAGAGACCCAGTACTTC.

The V gene is TRBV28, the J gene TRBJ1-2; D call uncertain. Germline V gene data show CDR1 as MDHEN and CDR2 as SYDVKM. This CDR3 spans 13 amino acids. The germline V and J ends were trimmed by 2 bases and 6 bases, with 10 bases remaining between them. Here the CDR3 DNA reads TGTGCCAGCAGTTTAGGTTCAGATCATGGCTACACCTTC. Its translation: CASSLGSDHGYTF.

J is TRBJ2-7 and V is TRBV10-1; 8 positions agree with TRBD1. The germline gives CDR1 WNHNN, CDR2 SYGVQD (reference sequence). The CDR3 totals 14 residues. J lost 0 bases, V lost 6 bases, and 4 bases had no gene match. The CDR3 nucleotides read TGCGCCAGCAGCCGGACAGGGAGCTCCTACGAGCAGTACTTC. Its translation: CASSRTGSSYEQYF.

The V call is TRBV2, the J call TRBJ2-2; D is possibly TRBD1 (6 bases). The V end was cut by 5 bases, the J end by 6 bases, with 13 bases between. This CDR3 region has 14 residues. CDR1 SNHLY and CDR2 FYNNEI come from the germline V gene. The CDR3 DNA reads as TGTGCCAGCAGTCCTACAGGGACGCCCGGGGAGCTGTTTTTT. It codes for CASSPTGTPGELFF.

The rearrangement uses TRBV19 and TRBJ1-2; possible D gene TRBD1, 6 bases. This CDR3 comprises 14 residues. The germline CDR1 and CDR2 sequences are LNHDA and SQIVND (reference sequence). V lost 3 bases, J lost 4 bases, and 12 bases lay in between. The CDR3 protein is CASSMFNRAYGYTF. CDR3 coding DNA: TGTGCCAGTAGTATGTTTAACAGGGCCTATGGCTACACCTTC. Full variable domain (rest looked up from reference TRBV19 and TRBJ1-2): DGGITQSPKYLFRKEGQNVTLSCEQNLNHDAMYWYRQDPGQGLRLIYYSQIVNDFQKGDIAEGYSVSREKKESFPLTVTSAQKNPTAFYLCASSMFNRAYGYTFGSGTRLTVV.

The chain combines TRBV6-5 with TRBJ2-7, with 7 bases fitting TRBD2. The CDR3 totals 15 residues. Germline CDR1 is MNHEY and CDR2 is SVGAGI. Losses at the gene ends were 5 bases for V and 2 bases for J; bases not matched to a gene: 9. CDR3 in DNA: TGTGCCAGCAGTCTCCTAGCGGAACTACCCTACGAGCAGTACTTC. This translates into CASSLLAELPYEQYF.

The chain recombines TRBV7-9 with TRBJ1-1, with unresolved D. Germline CDR1 and CDR2: SEHNR and FQNEAQ (reference sequence). The CDR3 contains 11 residues. The CDR3 reads CAYHMNTEAFF. The CDR3 DNA sequence: TGTGCGTACCACATGAACACTGAAGCTTTCTTT.

The chain is built from TRBV11-2 and TRBJ2-3; D remains ambiguous. Trimming took off 3 bases at V and 6 bases at J, with 7 bases between the two ends. Germline V gene lookup returns CDR1 SGHAT and CDR2 FQNNGV. The CDR3 consists of 12 residues. The chain's CDR3 is CASSLRDDTQYF. CDR3 sequence (DNA): TGTGCCAGCAGCTTGCGCGATGATACGCAGTATTTT.

The chain carries TRBV7-2 and TRBJ2-7, with D perhaps matching TRBD1 (6 bases). This CDR3 is built from 14 residues. Per germline, CDR1 SGHTA and CDR2 FQGNSA. V lost 5 bases and J lost 9, with 20 bases in between. CDR3 sequence reads: CASSPRVQGVGQYF. Here the CDR3 DNA reads TGTGCCAGCAGCCCCAGGGTACAGGGAGTAGGGCAGTACTTC.

CDR3: CASSFPSGTGEQFF. The CDR3 nucleotides read TGTGCCAGCAGCTTCCCTAGCGGGACCGGTGAGCAGTTCTTC. The V and J genes are TRBV11-2 and TRBJ2-1; TRBD2 matches 9 bases. CDR3 length: 14 residues. Unmatched junction bases numbered 6, after V lost 3 bases and J lost 9 bases. The V gene's germline CDR1 is SGHAT and CDR2 FQNNGV.

V gene TRBV29-1 combines with J gene TRBJ1-1, with D hard to call. CDR1 SQVTM and CDR2 ANQGSEA come from the germline V gene. V was pared by 8 bases and J by 1 base, with 11 bases between. The CDR3 length is 12 residues. The CDR3, as DNA: TGCAGCACGTGTCACGGGAACACTGAAGCTTTCTTT. This codes for CSTCHGNTEAFF. Using reference TRBV29-1 and TRBJ1-1 for the parts outside the CDR3, the full variable domain is SAVISQKPSRDICQRGTSLTIQCQVDSQVTMMFWYRQQPGQSLTLIATANQGSEATYESGFVIDKFPISRPNLTFSTLTVSNMSPEDSSIYLCSTCHGNTEAFFGQGTRLTVV.

The genes are TRBV9 and TRBJ2-5; 8 nucleotides agree with TRBD2. Germline CDR1 reads SGDLS; CDR2 reads YYNGEE. The CDR3 sequence is 14 residues long. The V segment lost 1 base and the J segment 1 base; nucleotides outside the gene matches: 0. This CDR3 reads CASSVSGGQETQYF. The CDR3 DNA reads TGTGCCAGCAGCGTAAGCGGGGGCCAAGAGACCCAGTACTTC.

J is TRBJ2-3 and V is TRBV12-5; D is perhaps TRBD1 (5 bases). Germline assignment: CDR1 LGHNT and CDR2 FRNRAP. Between the trimmed V and J ends, which lost 4 bases and 1 base, there was a span of 6 bases. CDR3 size: 13 residues. Here the CDR3 reads CASGSRGTDTQYF. CDR3 nucleotides: TGTGCTAGTGGTTCCAGGGGCACAGATACGCAGTATTTT.

This chain links TRBV11-2 with TRBJ2-1, with 7 positions matching TRBD2. This CDR3 region has 14 residues. Germline loops: CDR1 SGHAT, CDR2 FQNNGV. J gave up 7 bases and V 1 base, and 4 bases lay outside the gene matches. The CDR3 DNA reads as TGTGCCAGCAGCTTAGGTCTGCGGGAGAATGAGCAGTTCTTC. Amino acids: CASSLGLRENEQFF.

V and J are TRBV9 and TRBJ2-2; 7 nucleotides match TRBD2. V gave up 0 bases and J gave up 6 bases; unmatched junction bases: 5. The CDR3 consists of 15 residues. Germline assignment: CDR1 SGDLS and CDR2 YYNGEE. This CDR3 is CASSVGGRASGELFF. CDR3 DNA sequence: TGTGCCAGCAGCGTAGGTGGGAGGGCCTCCGGGGAGCTGTTTTTT.

This sequence joins TRBV27 and TRBJ1-4, with a tentative D call TRBD1 (6 bases). The CDR3 is made up of 14 amino acids. CDR1 MNHEY and CDR2 SMNVEV come from the germline V gene (reference sequence). The germline V and J ends were trimmed by 5 bases and 1 base, with 8 bases remaining between them. CDR3 nucleotide sequence: TGTGCCAGCAGTATCAGGGGAACTAATGAAAAACTGTTTTTT. Its translation is CASSIRGTNEKLFF.

The CDR3 protein is CARSSGQLTEAFF. The CDR3 coding sequence is TGTGCCAGAAGCTCAGGACAGCTCACTGAAGCTTTCTTT. This sequence joins TRBV5-3 and TRBJ1-1, with D tentatively TRBD1 (6 bases). TRBV5-3 is flagged as an ORF with uncertain function. There are 13 residues in the CDR3. V lost 3 bases, J lost 4 bases, and 10 bases lay in between.

The chain joins TRBV30 to TRBJ2-1, with 7 bases lining up with TRBD1. The V gene end was trimmed by 1 base and the J gene end by 6 bases; junction bases not matched to a gene: 0. Germline V gene lookup returns CDR1 GTSNPN and CDR2 SVGIG (reference sequence). This CDR3 has 12 residues. The CDR3, as DNA: TGTGCCTGGAGTGAGGGGGCCAATGAGCAGTTCTTC. Translation: CAWSEGANEQFF.

This chain joins TRBV14 and TRBJ2-7, with D perhaps matching TRBD2 (6 bases). This CDR3 is built from 14 residues. V gave up 4 bases and J gave up 1 base, with 11 bases separating them. Germline CDR1 is SGHDN and CDR2 is FVKESK. CDR3 region: CASSLMGRSYEQYF. The CDR3 DNA sequence: TGTGCCAGCAGCCTTATGGGGAGGTCCTACGAGCAGTACTTC.